This T cell receptor (beta chain) came from a study of patients and donors after allogeneic stem cell transplantation. One entry per CDR3 protein results from TCRdb running MiXCR on the RT-PCR reads. The data hold about 410,000 distinct CDR3 sequences, with 16% observed a single time. This clonotype was picked up a small number of times. Germline V gene data show CDR1 as SGHVS and CDR2 as FQNEAQ. The CDR3 contains 13 residues. V gave up 8 bases and J gave up 5 bases, with 14 bases separating them. Sequencing was carried out using blood, either unsorted or a sorted T cell fraction (not recorded which). The TCR was taken from a human donor who was either an allogeneic HSCT recipient or a stem cell or donor lymphocyte infusion donor (not recorded which). It is not recorded whose cells these are; they may come from a transplant donor. J is TRBJ2-3 and V is TRBV7-8; D may be TRBD2 (6 bases). Written as DNA, the CDR3 is TGTGCCAGCGCGGAGGGTTTCGGAGATACGCAGTATTTT. Translation: CASAEGFGDTQYF.